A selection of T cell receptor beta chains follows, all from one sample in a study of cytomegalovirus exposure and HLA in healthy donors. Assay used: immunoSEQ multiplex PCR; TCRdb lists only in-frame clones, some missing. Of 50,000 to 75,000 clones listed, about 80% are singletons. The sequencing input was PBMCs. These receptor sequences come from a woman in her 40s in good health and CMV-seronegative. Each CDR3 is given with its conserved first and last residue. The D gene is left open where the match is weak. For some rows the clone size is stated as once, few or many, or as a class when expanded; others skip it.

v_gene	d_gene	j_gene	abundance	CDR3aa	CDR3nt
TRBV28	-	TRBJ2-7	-	CASSLGADSYEQYF	TGTGCCAGCAGTTTAGGAGCGGACTCCTACGAGCAGTACTTC
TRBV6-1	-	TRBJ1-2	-	CASSETGYYGYTF	TGTGCCAGCAGCGAGACAGGATACTATGGCTACACCTTC
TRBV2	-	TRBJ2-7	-	CASSDGADWSYEQYF	TGTGCCAGCAGTGATGGAGCGGACTGGTCCTACGAGCAGTACTTC
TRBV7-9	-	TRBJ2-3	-	CASSFYRGTDTQYF	TGTGCCAGCAGCTTTTACAGGGGCACAGATACGCAGTATTTT
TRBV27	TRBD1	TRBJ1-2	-	CASRPQGALYGYTF	TGTGCCAGCAGGCCTCAGGGGGCCCTCTATGGCTACACCTTC
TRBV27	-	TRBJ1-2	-	CASSPWSDNYGYTF	TGTGCCAGCAGCCCATGGAGTGATAACTATGGTTACACCTTC
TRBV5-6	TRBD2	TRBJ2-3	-	CASSLSGRATDTQYF	TGTGCCAGCAGCTTGAGCGGGAGGGCCACAGATACGCAGTATTTT
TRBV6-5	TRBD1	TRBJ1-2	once	CASSYGQGAYGYTF	TGTGCCAGCAGTTACGGACAGGGGGCTTATGGCTACACCTTC
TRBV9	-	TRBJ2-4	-	CASSESTGSIQYF	TGTGCCAGCAGCGAATCCACGGGGAGCATTCAGTACTTC
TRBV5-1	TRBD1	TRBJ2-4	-	CASSYDRVRNIQYF	TGCGCCAGCAGCTACGACAGGGTCAGAAACATTCAGTACTTC
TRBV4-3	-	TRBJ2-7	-	CASSQDPAGSYEQYF	TGCGCCAGCAGCCAAGACCCTGCAGGCTCCTACGAGCAGTACTTC
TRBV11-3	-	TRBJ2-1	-	CASSLDTAGWDEQFF	TGTGCCAGCAGCTTAGATACCGCCGGGTGGGATGAGCAGTTCTTC
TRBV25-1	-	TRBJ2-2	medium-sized	CATRGGATGELFF	TGTGCCACTAGAGGGGGAGCCACCGGGGAGCTGTTTTTT
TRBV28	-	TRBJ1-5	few	CASSLDPMRSNQPQHF	TGTGCCTCCTCGCTCGATCCGATGCGGAGCAATCAGCCCCAGCATTTT
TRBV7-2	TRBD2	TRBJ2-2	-	CASSFERLATGELFF	TGTGCCAGCAGCTTCGAACGACTAGCGACCGGGGAGCTGTTTTTT
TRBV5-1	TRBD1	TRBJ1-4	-	CASSRTGGTNEKLFF	TGCGCCAGCAGCAGAACAGGGGGAACTAATGAAAAACTGTTTTTT
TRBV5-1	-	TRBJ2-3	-	CASSLASKTSLTDTQYF	TGCGCCAGCAGCTTGGCCTCAAAAACTAGCCTCACAGATACGCAGTATTTT